Only a few counts were recorded for the clone carrying this T cell receptor (beta chain). As yet, its antigen is unknown. This sample is drawn from a study of CD8 T cells in ankylosing spondylitis. In TCRdb, the 5' RACE reads were re-called with MiXCR into one record per CDR3 protein. The profile shows 700,000 to 850,000 distinct CDR3 sequences, about an eighth of them singletons. Whole-study results and caveats: Disease-linked clones reportedly concentrated significantly in matched ankylosing spondylitis synovial fluid. A motif in TCR beta, a set of roughly eight highly homologous variants, appeared characteristic of ankylosing spondylitis blood. Before this, some motif variants had been reported in reactive arthritis synovial fluid and blood.

This clonotype originated in a male donor with ankylosing spondylitis. Material: blood, either unsorted or a sorted T cell fraction (not recorded which).

The CDR3 DNA reads as TGTGCCATCAGTGAGGGTAGGGAAGAACAGCCCCAGCATTTT. It translates to CAISEGREEQPQHF. The V gene is TRBV10-3, the J gene TRBJ1-5; D not resolved. This CDR3 has 14 amino acids. Germline CDR1 ENHRY, CDR2 SYGVKD. Trimming cost V 2 bases and J 7 bases, with 12 bases left between them.